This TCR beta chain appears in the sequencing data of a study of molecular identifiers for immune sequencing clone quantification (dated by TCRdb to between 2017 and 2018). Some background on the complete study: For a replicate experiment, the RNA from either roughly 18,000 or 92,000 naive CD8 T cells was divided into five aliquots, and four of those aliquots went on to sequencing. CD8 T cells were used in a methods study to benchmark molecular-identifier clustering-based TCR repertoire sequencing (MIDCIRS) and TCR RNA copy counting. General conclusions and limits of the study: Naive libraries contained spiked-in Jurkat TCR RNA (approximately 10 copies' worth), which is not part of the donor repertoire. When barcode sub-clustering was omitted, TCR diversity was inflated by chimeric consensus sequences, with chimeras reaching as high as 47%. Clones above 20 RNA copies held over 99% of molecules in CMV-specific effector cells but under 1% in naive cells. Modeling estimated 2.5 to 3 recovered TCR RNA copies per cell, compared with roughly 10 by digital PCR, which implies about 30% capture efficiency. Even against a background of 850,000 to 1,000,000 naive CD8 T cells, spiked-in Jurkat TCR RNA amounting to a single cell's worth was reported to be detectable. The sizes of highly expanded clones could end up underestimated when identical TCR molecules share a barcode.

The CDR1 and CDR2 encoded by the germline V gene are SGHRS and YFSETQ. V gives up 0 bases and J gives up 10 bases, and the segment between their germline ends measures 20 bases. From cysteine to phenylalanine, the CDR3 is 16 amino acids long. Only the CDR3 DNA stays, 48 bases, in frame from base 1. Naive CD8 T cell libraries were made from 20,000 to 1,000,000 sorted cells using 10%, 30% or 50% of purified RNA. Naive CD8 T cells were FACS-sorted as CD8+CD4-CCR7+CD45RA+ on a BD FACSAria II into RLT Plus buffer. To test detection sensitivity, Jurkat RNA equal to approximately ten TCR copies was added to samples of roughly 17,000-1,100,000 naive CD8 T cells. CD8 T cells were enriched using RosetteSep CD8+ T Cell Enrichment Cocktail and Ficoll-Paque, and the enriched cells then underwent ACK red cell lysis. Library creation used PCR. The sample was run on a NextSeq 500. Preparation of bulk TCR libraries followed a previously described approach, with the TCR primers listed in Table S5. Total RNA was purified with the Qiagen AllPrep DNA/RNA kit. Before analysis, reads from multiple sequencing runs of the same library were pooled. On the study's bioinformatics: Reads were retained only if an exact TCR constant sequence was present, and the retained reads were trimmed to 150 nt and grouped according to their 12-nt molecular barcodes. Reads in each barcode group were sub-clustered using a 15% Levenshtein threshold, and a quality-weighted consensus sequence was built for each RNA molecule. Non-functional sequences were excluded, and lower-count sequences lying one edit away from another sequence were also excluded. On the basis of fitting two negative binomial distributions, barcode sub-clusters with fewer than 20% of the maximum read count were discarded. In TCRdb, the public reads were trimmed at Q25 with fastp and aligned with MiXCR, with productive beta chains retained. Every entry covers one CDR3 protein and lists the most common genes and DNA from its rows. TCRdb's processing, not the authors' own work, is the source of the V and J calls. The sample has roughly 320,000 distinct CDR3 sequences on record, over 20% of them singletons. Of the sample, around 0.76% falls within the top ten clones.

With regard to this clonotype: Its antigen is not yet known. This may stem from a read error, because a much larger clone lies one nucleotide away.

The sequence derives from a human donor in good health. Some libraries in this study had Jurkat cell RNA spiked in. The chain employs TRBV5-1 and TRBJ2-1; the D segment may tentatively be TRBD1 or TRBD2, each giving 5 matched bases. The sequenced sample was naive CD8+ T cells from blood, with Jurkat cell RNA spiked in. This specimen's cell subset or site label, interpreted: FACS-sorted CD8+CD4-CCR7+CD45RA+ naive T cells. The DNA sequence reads TGCGCCAGCAGCTTGGACCAGGGACGTTCCAACTACGAGCAGTTCTTC. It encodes CASSLDQGRSNYEQFF.